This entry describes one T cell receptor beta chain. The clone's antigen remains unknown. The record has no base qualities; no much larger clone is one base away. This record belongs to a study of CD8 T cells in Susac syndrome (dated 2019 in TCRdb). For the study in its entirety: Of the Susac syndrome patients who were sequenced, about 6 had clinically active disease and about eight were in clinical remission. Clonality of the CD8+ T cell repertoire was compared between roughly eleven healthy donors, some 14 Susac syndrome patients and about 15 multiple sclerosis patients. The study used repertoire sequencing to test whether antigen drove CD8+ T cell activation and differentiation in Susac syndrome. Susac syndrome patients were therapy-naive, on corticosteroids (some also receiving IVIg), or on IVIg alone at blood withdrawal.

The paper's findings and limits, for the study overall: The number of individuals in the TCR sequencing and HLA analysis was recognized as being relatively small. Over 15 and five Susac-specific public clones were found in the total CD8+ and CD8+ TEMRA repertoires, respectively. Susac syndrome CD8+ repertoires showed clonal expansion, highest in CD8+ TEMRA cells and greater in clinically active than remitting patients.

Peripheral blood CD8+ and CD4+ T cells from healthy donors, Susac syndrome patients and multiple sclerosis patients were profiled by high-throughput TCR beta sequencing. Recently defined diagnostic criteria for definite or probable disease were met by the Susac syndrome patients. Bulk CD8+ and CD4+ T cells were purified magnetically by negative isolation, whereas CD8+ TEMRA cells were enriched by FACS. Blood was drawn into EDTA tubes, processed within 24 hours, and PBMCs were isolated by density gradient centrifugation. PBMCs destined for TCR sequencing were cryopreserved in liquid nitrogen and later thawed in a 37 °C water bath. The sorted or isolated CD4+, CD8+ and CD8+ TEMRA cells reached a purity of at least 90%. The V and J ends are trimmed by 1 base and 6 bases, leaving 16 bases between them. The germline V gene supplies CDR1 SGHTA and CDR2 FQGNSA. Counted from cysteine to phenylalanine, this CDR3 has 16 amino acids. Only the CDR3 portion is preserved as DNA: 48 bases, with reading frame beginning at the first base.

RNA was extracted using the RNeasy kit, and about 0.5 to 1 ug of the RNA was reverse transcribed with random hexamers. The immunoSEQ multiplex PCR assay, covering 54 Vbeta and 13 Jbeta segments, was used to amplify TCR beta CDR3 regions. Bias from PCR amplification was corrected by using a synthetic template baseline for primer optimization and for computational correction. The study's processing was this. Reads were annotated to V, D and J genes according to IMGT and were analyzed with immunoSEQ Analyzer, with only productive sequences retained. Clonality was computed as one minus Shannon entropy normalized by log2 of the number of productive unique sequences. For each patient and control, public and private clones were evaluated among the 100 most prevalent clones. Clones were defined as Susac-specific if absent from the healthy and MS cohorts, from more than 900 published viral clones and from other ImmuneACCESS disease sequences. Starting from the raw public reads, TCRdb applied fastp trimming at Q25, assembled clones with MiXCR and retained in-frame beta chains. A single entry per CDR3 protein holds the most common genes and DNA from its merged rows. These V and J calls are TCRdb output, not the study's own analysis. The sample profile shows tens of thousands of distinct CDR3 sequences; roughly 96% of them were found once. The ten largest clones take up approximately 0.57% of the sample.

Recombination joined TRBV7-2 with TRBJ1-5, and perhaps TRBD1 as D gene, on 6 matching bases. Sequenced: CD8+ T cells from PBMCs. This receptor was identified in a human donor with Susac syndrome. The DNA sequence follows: TGTGCCAGCAGCTTAGAAACGGTGGGGGCGGGTCAGCCCCAGCATTTT. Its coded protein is CASSLETVGAGQPQHF.